The 9 T cell receptor beta chains below all came from one sample that was sequenced in a study of blood T cell repertoires in COVID-19. Sequenced by immunoSEQ multiplex PCR; TCRdb stores in-frame clones only, minus some. The sample lists roughly 63,000 clones; 85% to 90% were seen once. Sequenced material: peripheral blood. Receptors were obtained from a man between 60 and 75 years old with acute or convalescent COVID-19.

In its sample, this clone was seen a few times. The chain couples TRBV10-1 to TRBJ2-7, with 7 bases matching TRBD1. The CDR3 is 14 residues long. Trimming cost V 7 bases and J 0 bases; bases outside gene matches: 6. Germline lookup yields CDR1 WNHNN and CDR2 SYGVQD (reference sequence). CDR3 bases: TGCGCCAGCAAATACCGGGACAGCTCCTACGAGCAGTACTTC. This encodes CASKYRDSSYEQYF.

This chain uses TRBV5-5 with TRBJ2-7, with D maybe TRBD2 (7 bases). V was shortened by 7 bases and J by 2 bases, with 28 bases between the two germline ends. CDR1 SGHKS and CDR2 YYEKEE come from the germline V gene (reference sequence). The CDR3 contains 18 residues. In DNA, the CDR3 is TGTGCCAGCGCCAATGGGGGGAGGGGGGCTAGTATTGCCTACGAGCAGTACTTC. Protein product: CASANGGRGASIAYEQYF.

The chain links TRBV7-6 to TRBJ2-2; 11 bases are a match to TRBD2. The CDR3 covers 17 residues. Germline V lookup: CDR1 SGHVS, CDR2 FNYEAQ. V trimming: 5 bases; J trimming: 4 bases; junction bases outside the gene matches: 9. CDR3 region: CASSIYLAGGPTGELFF. CDR3 DNA: TGTGCCAGCAGCATTTATTTAGCGGGAGGGCCCACCGGGGAGCTGTTTTTT.

The genes are TRBV3-1 (or the pseudogene TRBV3-2) and TRBJ2-2; TRBD2 matches 11 bases. Germline V gene lookup returns CDR1 LGHDT and CDR2 YNNKEL (reference sequence). There are 17 residues in the CDR3. Germline trimming cut 4 bases from V and 4 bases from J; bases unmatched to any gene: 8. CDR3 coding DNA: TGTGCCAGCAGCCTATTAGCGGGAGGGCGTGGCACCGGGGAGCTGTTTTTT. This gives the protein CASSLLAGGRGTGELFF.

V is TRBV7-8 and J is TRBJ1-1, with D possibly being TRBD1 (6 bases). Trimming stripped 5 bases from V and 0 bases from J, with 13 bases between. Looked up from germline, CDR1 is SGHVS and CDR2 is FQNEAQ. There are 15 residues in the CDR3. The CDR3 loop is CASSPPGQMNTEAFF. The DNA for the CDR3 is TGTGCCAGCAGCCCCCCCGGACAGATGAACACTGAAGCTTTCTTT.

This clone was recorded once. The chain carries TRBV27 and TRBJ2-2; TRBD2 matches 7 bases. V gave up 4 bases and J gave up 3 bases; unmatched junction bases: 5. The germline gives CDR1 MNHEY, CDR2 SMNVEV (reference sequence). This CDR3 is 15 amino acids long. CDR3 amino acids: CASSSLGGDTGELFF. In nucleotides, the CDR3 is TGTGCCAGCAGTTCCTTGGGAGGGGACACCGGGGAGCTGTTTTTT.

This chain links TRBV4-3 with TRBJ2-3, with 12 bases identical to TRBD1. The V and J ends lost 2 bases and 6 bases, in that order; junction bases with no gene match: 9. The CDR3 is made up of 17 amino acids. Germline V gives CDR1 LGHNA, CDR2 YSLEER. The CDR3 sequence is CASSQTQGQGASDTQYF. CDR3 nucleotides: TGCGCCAGCAGCCAAACCCAGGGACAGGGGGCGTCTGATACGCAGTATTTT.

The genes are TRBV5-1 and TRBJ1-6; perhaps TRBD1 as D (5 bases). Deletions cut 2 bases from V and 14 bases from J, with 17 bases between. Germline V gene sequence: CDR1 SGHRS, CDR2 YFSETQ. This CDR3 has 14 amino acids. The CDR3 DNA reads TGCGCCAGCAGCTTTGAGTGGCCGGCGGGGGCCCTCCACTTT. It is translated as CASSFEWPAGALHF.

This clone was recorded only once. V gene TRBV11-2 combines with J gene TRBJ1-1; D may be TRBD1 (6 bases). The V end lost 8 bases, the J end lost 4 bases, and 11 bases lay between the germline ends. CDR3 length: 12 amino acids. Germline V gene lookup returns CDR1 SGHAT and CDR2 FQNNGV. CDR3 region: CASSTGTTEAFF. The CDR3 coding sequence is TGTGCCAGCTCTACAGGGACCACTGAAGCTTTCTTT.